The rows below give T cell receptor beta chains drawn from one sample of a study of T-cell reconstitution after alpha-beta-depleted transplantation in children. TCRdb recomputed calls from the PCR reads with MiXCR, one row per CDR3 protein. The sample carries hundreds of thousands of distinct CDR3 sequences, about a sixth recorded once. Sequenced material: PBMCs, mostly from graft donor cells, taken 360 days after TCRalphabeta/CD19-depleted stem cell transplant. These TCRs come from a male patient aged 2-15 years who had a stem cell transplant for acute lymphoblastic leukemia, so the T cells may come from the graft donor. Both conserved end residues are part of each CDR3. A D gene is named only where the DNA matches it firmly. Clone size appears in some rows only: once, few, many, or a class for an expanded clone.

clone_size j_call d_call v_call cdr3_nt cdr3_aa
. TRBJ1-1 . TRBV11-2 TGTGCCAGCAGCTTAAGTGAGGGGCCTGAAGCTTTCTTT CASSLSEGPEAFF
. TRBJ2-1 . TRBV20-1 TGCAGTGCGAATACTAGGGGCTCCTACAATGAGCAGTTCTTC CSANTRGSYNEQFF
few TRBJ1-1 . TRBV24-1 TGTGCCACAAGAGGAGCTGAAGCTTTCTTT CATRGAEAFF
many TRBJ1-2 . TRBV15 TGTGCCACCACCCCAGATCTGGGAGCCAATGGCTACACCTTC CATTPDLGANGYTF
. TRBJ2-2 . TRBV4-2 TGTGCCAGCAGCCAAGGGCGCCTCCCGAACACCGGGGAGCTGTTTTTT CASSQGRLPNTGELFF
few TRBJ2-5 TRBD2 TRBV15 TGTGCCACCAGCCACGGGACTAGCCAAGAGACCCAGTACTTC CATSHGTSQETQYF
few TRBJ2-3 TRBD1 TRBV20-1 TGCAGTGCTAGAGGCCCGGGACAGGGAGCAGATACGCAGTATTTT CSARGPGQGADTQYF
many TRBJ2-5 . TRBV4-1 TGCGCCAGCAGCCAAGCATCCCTACAGCGGCAAGAGACCCAGTACTTC CASSQASLQRQETQYF
many TRBJ2-1 TRBD2 TRBV6-1 TGTGCCAGCAGTGGACTAGCGGCCTACAATGAGCAGTTCTTC CASSGLAAYNEQFF
once TRBJ2-1 TRBD2 TRBV14 TGTGCCAGCAGCCAAGACCTAGCGGGGTACTCCTACAATGAGCAGTTCTTC CASSQDLAGYSYNEQFF
. TRBJ2-2 TRBD1 TRBV10-3 TGTGCCATCAGTGAGCCTGGGACAGGGGTAACCGGGGAGCTGTTTTTT CAISEPGTGVTGELFF
once TRBJ2-1 . TRBV27 TGTGCCAGCAGCCTGCGACTCGACCCATACAATGAGCAGTTCTTC CASSLRLDPYNEQFF
. TRBJ1-3 . TRBV12-3/TRBV12-4 TGTGCCAGCAGTCGACTCCCCAGCTCTGGAAACACCATATATTTT CASSRLPSSGNTIYF
. TRBJ2-4 . TRBV4-2 TGTGCCAGCAGCCAAGATCCGGACATTCAGTACTTC CASSQDPDIQYF
. TRBJ2-3 . TRBV7-3 TGTGCCAGCAGCGACGGACTATTGAGCACAGATACGCAGTATTTT CASSDGLLSTDTQYF
few TRBJ2-1 TRBD2 TRBV4-1 TGCGCCAGCAGCCTCCTAGCGGGAGACAATGAGCAGTTCTTC CASSLLAGDNEQFF
. TRBJ2-1 . TRBV28 TGTGCCAGCAGCTACACAGACAATGAGCAGTTCTTC CASSYTDNEQFF
. TRBJ2-1 . TRBV5-6 TGTGCCAGCAGCTCGACTCTTCCGGGGCAGTTCTTC CASSSTLPGQFF
many TRBJ1-4 TRBD1 TRBV20-1 TGCAGTGCTAGAGGAGTCTCGGGACAGGGTACCGGGGCTAATGAAAAACTGTTTTTT CSARGVSGQGTGANEKLFF
. TRBJ2-3 TRBD2 TRBV12-3/TRBV12-4 TGTGCCAGCAGTTTCCCGGGACTAACCACAGATACGCAGTATTTT CASSFPGLTTDTQYF
many TRBJ1-6 TRBD1 TRBV20-1 TGCAGTGCCAGCAGGGGGCCAGATAATTCACCCCTCCACTTT CSASRGPDNSPLHF
. TRBJ1-2 . TRBV6-4 TGTGCCAGCAGTCCTTCCCCTGACGCAGGCTATGGCTACACCTTC CASSPSPDAGYGYTF
. TRBJ2-3 TRBD2 TRBV10-3 TGTGCCATCAGTGTAGCGGGAGTCGCAGATACGCAGTATTTT CAISVAGVADTQYF
few TRBJ1-1 . TRBV6-1 TGTGCCAGCAGGGCCCCAGGGGTTATCACTGAAGCTTTCTTT CASRAPGVITEAFF
few TRBJ1-1 . TRBV19 TGTGCCAGTAGTATGGGCGCGAACACTGAAGCTTTCTTT CASSMGANTEAFF
many TRBJ2-3 TRBD1 TRBV5-5 TGTGCCAGCAGCTTGGCGGTTGCGGGACAGGGGGCAGATACGCAGTATTTT CASSLAVAGQGADTQYF
many TRBJ1-6 . TRBV28 TGTGCCAGCAGTCGGGACATGAGCTCCTATAATTCACCCCTCCACTTT CASSRDMSSYNSPLHF
. TRBJ2-5 TRBD1 TRBV4-1 TGCGCCAGCAGCGGGCACCGGGACAGACACCAAGAGACCCAGTACTTC CASSGHRDRHQETQYF
few TRBJ2-7 TRBD2 TRBV20-1 TGCAGTGCTAGAGTCCGCGGGAGTGTCGCCTACGAGCAGTACTTC CSARVRGSVAYEQYF
. TRBJ1-2 . TRBV6-2/TRBV6-3 TGTGCCAGCAGTCAGGCGTCTGGCTACACCTTC CASSQASGYTF
many TRBJ2-7 . TRBV7-2 TGTGCCAGCAGCTTAGCCCCGAGGGCCCCCTACGAGCAGTACTTC CASSLAPRAPYEQYF
. TRBJ2-7 . TRBV5-1 TGCGCCAGCAGCTTTTCCGGGACATATTCCTACGAGCAGTACTTC CASSFSGTYSYEQYF
. TRBJ2-3 TRBD2 TRBV12-3/TRBV12-4 TGTGCCAGCAGTTTCGAGGGACTAGTCCGCCTAGATACGCAGTATTTT CASSFEGLVRLDTQYF
few TRBJ2-1 TRBD2 TRBV12-3/TRBV12-4 TGTGCCAGCAGTGGACTAGCGGATTACAATGAGCAGTTCTTC CASSGLADYNEQFF
. TRBJ2-5 . TRBV5-6 TGTGCCAGCAGTGGTGTAGGGGGCCAAGAGACCCAGTACTTC CASSGVGGQETQYF
few TRBJ2-1 . TRBV29-1 TGCAGCGTTGGGGCATGGGGCAATGAGCAGTTCTTC CSVGAWGNEQFF
. TRBJ2-4 TRBD1 TRBV30 TGTGCCTGGAGCGGACAGGGCCTAGCCAAAAACATTCAGTACTTC CAWSGQGLAKNIQYF
many TRBJ1-4 TRBD1 TRBV7-9 TGTGCCAGCAGGCGACAGGGGATTAATGAAAAACTGTTTTTT CASRRQGINEKLFF
many TRBJ1-2 . TRBV28 TGTGCCAGCAGTCCCGGGAGGGGTGGCTACACCTTC CASSPGRGGYTF
. TRBJ2-5 TRBD2 TRBV6-5 TGTGCCAGCAGTTTGTCGACTAGCACAGAGACCCAGTACTTC CASSLSTSTETQYF